This T cell receptor beta chain was recovered during a study of CD8+ T cells in alopecia areata. As for the study in general: Tofacitinib treatment spanned 6 to 18 months, with 6 months off drug afterward.

Findings of the study overall: Higher clonality and more expanded CD8+ clones appeared in lesional than normal scalp.

This CDR3 contains 14 residues. Reverse transcription of extracted RNA yielded cDNA, which provided the sequencing template. Clones were sequenced by immunoSEQ multiplex PCR, and TCRdb holds only the in-frame ones, with some missing. The sample holds almost 250,000 clones, 67% seen once. It was from alopecia areata patients that lesional scalp punch biopsies and peripheral blood were collected. Turning to this clone: What it binds is not known.

The sample here was CD4+ T cells sorted from blood, taken at week 0. The source is a human donor with alopecia areata. The chain couples TRBV21-1 to TRBJ1-2; whether TRBD1, the table's D call, matches the DNA was not checked. TRBV21-1 is described as a pseudogene. CDR3 DNA sequence: TGTGCCATCGATGGGACAGGGGGTAACTATGGCTACACCTTC. Translated, it gives CAIDGTGGNYGYTF.